This T cell receptor beta chain originates from a study of blood T cell repertoires in COVID-19. Here immunoSEQ multiplex PCR was the method, and the copy in TCRdb shows in-frame clones only, minus some. The data show 55,000 to 65,000 clones, around 87% seen once. The TCR originated in a man in his 60s with active or convalescent COVID-19. The material sequenced was peripheral blood.

The CDR3 loop is CASRQRTRGGTEAFF. CDR3 DNA: TGTGCCAGCAGACAAAGAACAAGGGGCGGCACTGAAGCTTTCTTT. The chain combines TRBV7-6 with TRBJ1-1; TRBD1 might be the D (5 bases). CDR1 is SGHVS and CDR2 is FNYEAQ in the germline V gene. V gave up 6 bases and J gave up 4 bases, with 18 bases separating them. CDR3 length equals 15 residues. Variable domain in full (rest from reference TRBV7-6 and TRBJ1-1): GAGVSQSPRYKVTKRGQDVALRCDPISGHVSLYWYRQALGQGPEFLTYFNYEAQQDKSGLPNDRFSAERPEGSISTLTIQRTEQRDSAMYRCASRQRTRGGTEAFFGQGTRLTVV.